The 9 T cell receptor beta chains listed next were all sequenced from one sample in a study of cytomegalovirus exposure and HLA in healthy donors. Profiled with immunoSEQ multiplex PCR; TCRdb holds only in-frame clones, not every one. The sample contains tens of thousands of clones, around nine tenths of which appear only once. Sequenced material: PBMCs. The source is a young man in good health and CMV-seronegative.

The CDR3 bases are TGTGCCAGTAGTACTAGGGGTGCGGTGAACACCGGGGAGCTGTTTTTT. Encoded protein: CASSTRGAVNTGELFF. The chain carries TRBV19 and TRBJ2-2; possibly TRBD1 for D (5 bases). Germline CDR1 LNHDA, CDR2 SQIVND (reference sequence). V lost 4 bases and J 1 base, leaving 13 bases between the germline ends. The CDR3 is made up of 16 amino acids. Drawing the rest from reference TRBV19 and TRBJ2-2, the complete variable domain is DGGITQSPKYLFRKEGQNVTLSCEQNLNHDAMYWYRQDPGQGLRLIYYSQIVNDFQKGDIAEGYSVSREKKESFPLTVTSAQKNPTAFYLCASSTRGAVNTGELFFGEGSRLTVL.

This CDR3 reads CAISETAGDTDTQYF. CDR3 nucleotide sequence: TGTGCCATCAGCGAAACAGCGGGGGACACAGATACGCAGTATTTT. J is TRBJ2-3 and V is TRBV10-3; TRBD2 aligns across 8 bases. This CDR3 has 15 residues. V lost 6 bases and J lost 2; bases outside the gene matches: 7. Germline lookup yields CDR1 ENHRY and CDR2 SYGVKD.

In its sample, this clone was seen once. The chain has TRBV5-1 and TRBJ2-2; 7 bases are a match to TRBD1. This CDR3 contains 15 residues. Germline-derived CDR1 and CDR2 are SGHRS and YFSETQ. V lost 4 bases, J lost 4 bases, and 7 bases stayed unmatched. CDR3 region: CASSLRGPSTGELFF. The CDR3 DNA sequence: TGCGCCAGCAGCCTGAGGGGGCCTAGCACCGGGGAGCTGTTTTTT.

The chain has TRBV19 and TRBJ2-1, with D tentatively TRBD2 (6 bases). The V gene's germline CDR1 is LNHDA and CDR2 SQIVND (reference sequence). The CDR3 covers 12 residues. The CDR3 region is CASWGGNNEQFF. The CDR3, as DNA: TGTGCAAGTTGGGGCGGGAACAATGAGCAGTTCTTC.

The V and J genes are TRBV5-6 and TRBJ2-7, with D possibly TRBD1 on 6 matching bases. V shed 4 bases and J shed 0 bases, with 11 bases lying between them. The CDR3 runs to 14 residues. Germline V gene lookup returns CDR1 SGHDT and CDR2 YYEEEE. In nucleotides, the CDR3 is TGTGCCAGCAGCCGTGACAGGAGCTCCTACGAGCAGTACTTC. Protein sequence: CASSRDRSSYEQYF.

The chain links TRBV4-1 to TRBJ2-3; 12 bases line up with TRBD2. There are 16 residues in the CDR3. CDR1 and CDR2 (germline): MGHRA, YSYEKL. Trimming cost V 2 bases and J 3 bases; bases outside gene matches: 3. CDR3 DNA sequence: TGCGCCAGCAGCCAACCGACTAGCGGGAGAACAGATACGCAGTATTTT. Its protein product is CASSQPTSGRTDTQYF.

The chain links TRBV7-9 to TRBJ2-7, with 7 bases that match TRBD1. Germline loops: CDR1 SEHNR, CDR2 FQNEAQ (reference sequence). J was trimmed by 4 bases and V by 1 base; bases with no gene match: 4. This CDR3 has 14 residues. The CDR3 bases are TGTGCCAGCAGCTTAGGGACAGGTTTGTACGAGCAGTACTTC. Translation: CASSLGTGLYEQYF.

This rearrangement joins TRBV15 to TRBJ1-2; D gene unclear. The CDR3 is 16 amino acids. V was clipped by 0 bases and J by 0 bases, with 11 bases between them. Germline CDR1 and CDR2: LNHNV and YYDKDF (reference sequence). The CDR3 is CATSRDPPVTNYGYTF. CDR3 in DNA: TGTGCCACCAGCAGAGATCCGCCAGTTACTAACTATGGCTACACCTTC.

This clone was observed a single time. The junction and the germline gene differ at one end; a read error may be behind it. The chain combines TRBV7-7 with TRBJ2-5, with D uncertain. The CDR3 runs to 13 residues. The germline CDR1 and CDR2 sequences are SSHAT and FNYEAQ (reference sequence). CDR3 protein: CASSLGLQETQYF. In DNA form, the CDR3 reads TGTGCTAGCAGCTTAGGTCTCCAAGAGACCCAGTACTTC.